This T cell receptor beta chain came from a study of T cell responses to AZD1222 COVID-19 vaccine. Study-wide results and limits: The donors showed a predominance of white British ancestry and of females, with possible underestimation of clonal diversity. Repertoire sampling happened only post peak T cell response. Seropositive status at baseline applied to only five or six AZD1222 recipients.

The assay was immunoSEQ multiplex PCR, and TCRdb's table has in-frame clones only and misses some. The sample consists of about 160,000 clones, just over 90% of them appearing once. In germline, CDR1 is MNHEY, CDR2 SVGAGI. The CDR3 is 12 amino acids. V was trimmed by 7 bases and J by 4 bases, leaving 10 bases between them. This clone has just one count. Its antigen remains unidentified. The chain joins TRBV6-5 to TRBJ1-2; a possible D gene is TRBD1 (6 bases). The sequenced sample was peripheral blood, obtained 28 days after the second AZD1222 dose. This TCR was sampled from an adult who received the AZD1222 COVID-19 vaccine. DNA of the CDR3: TGTGCCAGCACTCAGGGGATCTATGGCTACACCTTC. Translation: CASTQGIYGYTF.